This TCR beta chain is from a study of T-cell reconstitution after alpha-beta-depleted transplantation in children. The CDR3 is made up of 15 amino acids. Trimming shortened V by 0 bases and J by 5 bases, and 10 bases separated the two germline ends. Germline values: CDR1 SGHTA, CDR2 FQGNSA. This clonotype was counted ten times or more. For TCRbeta, the library was prepared with unique molecular identifiers. One entry per CDR3 protein, called by TCRdb with MiXCR from the PCR reads. The table lists 90,000 to 130,000 distinct CDR3 sequences, about 9.3% of them singletons. This clonotype was sampled from a human donor who donated a stem cell graft to a child with acute lymphoblastic leukemia. The V gene is TRBV7-2, the J gene TRBJ2-2, with a tentative D call TRBD2 (5 bases). Sequenced here: PBMCs from the stem cell graft donor, sampled from the stem cell graft. The CDR3 coding sequence is TGTGCCAGCAGCTTAGCGGGAGCGGCAACCGGGGAGCTGTTTTTT. It translates to CASSLAGAATGELFF.